What follows are 2 T cell receptor beta chains derived from one specimen sequenced in a study of T cell responses to AZD1222 COVID-19 vaccine. Assay: immunoSEQ multiplex PCR; the TCRdb copy retains only in-frame clones and omits some. This table holds fewer than 200,000 clones, 70% to 90% found once. The sample was peripheral blood, taken on day 0 of AZD1222 vaccination. Every receptor here comes from an adult in good health.

V gene TRBV15 combines with J gene TRBJ1-4, with D uncertain. The V and J ends lost 7 bases and 5 bases respectively, with 11 bases between them. The CDR3 has 13 residues. Germline V gives CDR1 LNHNV, CDR2 YYDKDF (reference sequence). This chain's CDR3 is CATKWRANEKLFF. In DNA, the CDR3 is TGTGCCACCAAATGGAGGGCCAATGAAAAACTGTTTTTT.

This clone has just one count. The CDR3 coding sequence is TGTGCCTGGAGTTCCCTAGGGGCAAGCACCGGGGAGCTGTTTTTT. Its protein product is CAWSSLGASTGELFF. The V gene is TRBV30, the J gene TRBJ2-2; possible D gene TRBD1, 5 bases. Per germline, CDR1 GTSNPN and CDR2 SVGIG (reference sequence). V dropped 2 bases and J dropped 4 bases, with 14 bases sitting between them. CDR3 length: 15 residues.